What follows are 3 T cell receptor beta chains derived from one specimen sequenced in a study of cytomegalovirus exposure and HLA in healthy donors. PCR primers comprised 60 Vbeta and 13 Jbeta primers. Repertoires were generated with immunoSEQ multiplex PCR, while TCRdb's copy carries only in-frame clones and drops some. This sample has 150,000 to 200,000 clones, with less than 80% found just once. The sample comprised PBMCs. Receptor source: a man between 40 and 49 years old in good health and CMV-seronegative.

The chain has TRBV7-8 and TRBJ2-1; TRBD2 aligns across 12 bases. This CDR3 spans 15 amino acids. Germline V CDR1 and CDR2: SGHVS, FQNEAQ. J was trimmed by 11 bases and V by 5 bases; bases with no gene match: 10. The CDR3 here is CASSPRTSGEKQQFF. The CDR3 region has the DNA TGTGCCAGCAGCCCCAGGACTAGCGGGGAAAAACAGCAGTTCTTC.

The chain combines TRBV11-2 with TRBJ2-7, with 10 nucleotides matching TRBD1. Per germline, CDR1 SGHAT and CDR2 FQNNGV. The CDR3 sequence is 14 residues long. With 5 bases clipped from V and 4 bases from J, the junction kept 5 bases outside the gene matches. CDR3 region: CASSRTGGRYEQYF. The CDR3 coding sequence is TGTGCCAGCAGCCGGACAGGGGGAAGGTACGAGCAGTACTTC.

The chain is built from TRBV10-3 and TRBJ2-1, with 12 bases identical to TRBD2. The CDR3 loop spans 13 amino acids. The germline V gene has CDR1 ENHRY and CDR2 SYGVKD. After removal of 7 bases from V and 7 bases from J, the junction contained 2 bases not matched to a gene. This CDR3 reads CAITSGGANEQFF. CDR3 coding DNA: TGTGCCATCACTAGCGGGGGGGCAAATGAGCAGTTCTTC.